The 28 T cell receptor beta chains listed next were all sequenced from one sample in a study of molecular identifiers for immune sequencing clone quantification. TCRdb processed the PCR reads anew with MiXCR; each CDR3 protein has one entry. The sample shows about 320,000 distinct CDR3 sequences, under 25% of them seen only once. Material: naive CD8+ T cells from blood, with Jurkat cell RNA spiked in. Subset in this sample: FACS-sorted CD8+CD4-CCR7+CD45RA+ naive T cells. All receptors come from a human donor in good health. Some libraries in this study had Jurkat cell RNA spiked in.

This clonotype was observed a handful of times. The CDR3: CASSDYRLNQPQHF. The CDR3 region has the DNA TGTGCCAGCAGTGATTACAGGTTGAATCAGCCCCAGCATTTT. The rearrangement uses TRBV2 and TRBJ1-5; D is perhaps TRBD1 (5 bases). The CDR3 length is 14 residues. Germline V gene sequence: CDR1 SNHLY, CDR2 FYNNEI. V lost 3 bases to trimming and J lost 4 bases, with 10 bases between them.

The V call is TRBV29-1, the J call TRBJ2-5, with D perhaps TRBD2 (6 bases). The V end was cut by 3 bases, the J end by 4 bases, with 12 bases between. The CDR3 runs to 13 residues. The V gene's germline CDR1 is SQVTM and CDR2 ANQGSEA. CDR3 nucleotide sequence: TGCAGCGTTGATTTTGGGGAGGTAGAGACCCAGTACTTC. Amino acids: CSVDFGEVETQYF. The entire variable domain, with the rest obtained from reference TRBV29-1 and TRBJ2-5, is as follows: SAVISQKPSRDICQRGTSLTIQCQVDSQVTMMFWYRQQPGQSLTLIATANQGSEATYESGFVIDKFPISRPNLTFSTLTVSNMSPEDSSIYLCSVDFGEVETQYFGPGTRLLVL.

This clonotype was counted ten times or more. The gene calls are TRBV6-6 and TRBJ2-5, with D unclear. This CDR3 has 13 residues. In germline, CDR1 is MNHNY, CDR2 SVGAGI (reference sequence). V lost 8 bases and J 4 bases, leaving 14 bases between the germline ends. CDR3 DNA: TGTGCCAGCTGTGAAGGGATAGGAGAGACCCAGTACTTC. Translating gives CASCEGIGETQYF.

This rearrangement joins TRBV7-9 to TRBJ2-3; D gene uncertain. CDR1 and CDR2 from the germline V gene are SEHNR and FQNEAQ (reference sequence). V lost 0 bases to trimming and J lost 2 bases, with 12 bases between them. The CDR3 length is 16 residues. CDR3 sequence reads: CASSLAWQANTDTQYF. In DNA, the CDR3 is TGTGCCAGCAGCTTAGCGTGGCAGGCAAACACAGATACGCAGTATTTT. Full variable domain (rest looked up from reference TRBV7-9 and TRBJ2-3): DTGVSQNPRHKITKRGQNVTFRCDPISEHNRLYWYRQTLGQGPEFLTYFQNEAQLEKSRLLSDRFSAERPKGSFSTLEIQRTEQGDSAMYLCASSLAWQANTDTQYFGPGTRLTVL.

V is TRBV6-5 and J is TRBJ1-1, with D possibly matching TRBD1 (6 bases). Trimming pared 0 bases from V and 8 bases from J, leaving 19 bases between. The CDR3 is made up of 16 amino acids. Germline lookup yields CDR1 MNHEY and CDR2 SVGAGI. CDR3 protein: CASSYSNGFGGPEAFF. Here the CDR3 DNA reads TGTGCCAGCAGTTACTCGAACGGTTTCGGGGGCCCGGAAGCTTTCTTT.

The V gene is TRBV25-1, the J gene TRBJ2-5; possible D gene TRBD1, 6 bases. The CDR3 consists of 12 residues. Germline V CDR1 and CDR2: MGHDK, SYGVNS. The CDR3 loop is CVTDRRWKTQYF. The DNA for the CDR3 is TGTGTCACCGACAGGCGATGGAAGACCCAGTACTTC. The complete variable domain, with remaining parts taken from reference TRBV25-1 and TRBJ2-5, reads EADIYQTPRYLVIGTGKKITLECSQTMGHDKMYWYQQDPGMELHLIHYSYGVNSTEKGDLSSESTVSRIRTEHFPLTLESARPSHTSQYLCVTDRRWKTQYFGPGTRLLVL.

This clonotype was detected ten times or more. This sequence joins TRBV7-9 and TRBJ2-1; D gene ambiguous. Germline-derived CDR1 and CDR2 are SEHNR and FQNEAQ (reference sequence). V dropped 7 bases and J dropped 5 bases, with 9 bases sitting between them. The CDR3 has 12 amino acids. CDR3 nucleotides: TGTGCCAGCACCGACCGAAACAATGAGCAGTTCTTC. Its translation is CASTDRNNEQFF.

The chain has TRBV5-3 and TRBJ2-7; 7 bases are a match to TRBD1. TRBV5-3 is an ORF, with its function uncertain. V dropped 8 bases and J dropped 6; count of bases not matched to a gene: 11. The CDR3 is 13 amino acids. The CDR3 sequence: CASSLTGFSEQYF. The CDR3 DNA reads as TGTGCCAGCAGCCTGACAGGGTTCAGCGAGCAGTACTTC.

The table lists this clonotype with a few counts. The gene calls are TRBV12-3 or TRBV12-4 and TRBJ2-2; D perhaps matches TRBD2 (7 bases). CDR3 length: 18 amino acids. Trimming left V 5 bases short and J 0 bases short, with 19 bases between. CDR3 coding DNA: TGTGCCAGCAGTCACGGTTGGGGGGGCATCGCGAACACCGGGGAGCTGTTTTTT. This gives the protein CASSHGWGGIANTGELFF.

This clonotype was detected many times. The chain's CDR3 is CASSSTLQETQYF. CDR3 bases: TGCGCCAGCAGCTCGACCTTACAAGAGACCCAGTACTTC. The chain carries TRBV5-1 and TRBJ2-5; D gene uncertain. The CDR3 spans 13 residues. V was trimmed by 3 bases and J by 2 bases, leaving 8 bases between them. CDR1 is SGHRS and CDR2 is YFSETQ in the germline V gene.

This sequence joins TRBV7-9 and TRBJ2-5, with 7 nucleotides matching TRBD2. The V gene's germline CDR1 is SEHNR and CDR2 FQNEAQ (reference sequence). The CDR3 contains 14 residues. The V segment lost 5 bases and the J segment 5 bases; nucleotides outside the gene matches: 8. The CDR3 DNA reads TGTGCCAGCAGCCCGCCGCGGGGGAAGGAGACCCAGTACTTC. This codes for CASSPPRGKETQYF.

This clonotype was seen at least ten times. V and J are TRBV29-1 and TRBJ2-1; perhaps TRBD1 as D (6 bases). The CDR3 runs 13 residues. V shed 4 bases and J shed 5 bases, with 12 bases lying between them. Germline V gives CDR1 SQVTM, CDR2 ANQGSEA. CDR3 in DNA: TGCAGCGTTGTTCGGGACACTGACAATGAGCAGTTCTTC. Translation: CSVVRDTDNEQFF.

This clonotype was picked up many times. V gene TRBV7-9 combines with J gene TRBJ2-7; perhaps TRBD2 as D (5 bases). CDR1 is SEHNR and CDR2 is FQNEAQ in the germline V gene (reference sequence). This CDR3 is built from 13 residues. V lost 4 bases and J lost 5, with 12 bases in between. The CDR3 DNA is TGTGCCAGCAGCTCGTCGGGGTTCGACGAGCAGTACTTC. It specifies CASSSSGFDEQYF.

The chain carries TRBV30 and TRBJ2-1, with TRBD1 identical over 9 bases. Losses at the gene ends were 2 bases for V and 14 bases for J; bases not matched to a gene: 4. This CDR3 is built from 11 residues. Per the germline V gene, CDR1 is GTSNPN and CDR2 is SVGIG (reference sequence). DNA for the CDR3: TGTGCCTGGAGTCCGGGACAGGGCAAGTTCTTC. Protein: CAWSPGQGKFF.

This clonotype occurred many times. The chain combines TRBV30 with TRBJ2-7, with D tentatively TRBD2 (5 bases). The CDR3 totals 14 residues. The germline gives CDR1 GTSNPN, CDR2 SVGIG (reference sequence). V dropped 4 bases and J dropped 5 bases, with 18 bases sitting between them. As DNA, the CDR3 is TGTGCCTGGAATCCGGGGTTTGTTAGCCACGAGCAGTACTTC. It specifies CAWNPGFVSHEQYF.

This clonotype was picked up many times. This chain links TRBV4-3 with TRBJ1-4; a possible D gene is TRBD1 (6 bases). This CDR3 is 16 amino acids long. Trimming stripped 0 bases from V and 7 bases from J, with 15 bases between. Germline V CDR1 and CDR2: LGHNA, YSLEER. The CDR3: CASSQDWGASFEKLFF. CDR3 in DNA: TGCGCCAGCAGCCAAGATTGGGGGGCTTCATTTGAAAAACTGTTTTTT.

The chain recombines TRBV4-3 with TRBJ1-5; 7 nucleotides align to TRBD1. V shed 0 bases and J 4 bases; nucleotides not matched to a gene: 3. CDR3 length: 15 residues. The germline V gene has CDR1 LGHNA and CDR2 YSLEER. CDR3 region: CASSQDDRENQPQHF. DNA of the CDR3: TGCGCCAGCAGCCAAGACGACAGGGAAAATCAGCCCCAGCATTTT.

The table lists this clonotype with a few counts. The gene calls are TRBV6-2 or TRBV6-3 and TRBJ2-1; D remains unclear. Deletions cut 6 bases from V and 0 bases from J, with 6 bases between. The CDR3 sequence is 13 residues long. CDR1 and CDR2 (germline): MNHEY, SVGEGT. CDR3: CASSDFSYNEQFF. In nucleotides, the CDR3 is TGTGCCAGCAGCGACTTCTCCTACAATGAGCAGTTCTTC.

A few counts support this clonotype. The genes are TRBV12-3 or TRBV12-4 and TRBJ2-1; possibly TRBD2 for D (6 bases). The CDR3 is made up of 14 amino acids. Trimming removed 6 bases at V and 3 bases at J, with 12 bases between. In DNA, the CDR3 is TGTGCCAGCAGCCCGGGACTTTTCTACAATGAGCAGTTCTTC. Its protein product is CASSPGLFYNEQFF.

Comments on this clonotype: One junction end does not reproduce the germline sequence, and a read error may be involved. The DNA of the CDR3 is TGTGCCAGCAGCCAGGGGACTAGCGGCACAGGTACGCAGTATTTT. This codes for CASSQGTSGTGTQYF. The chain is built from TRBV9 and TRBJ2-3, with 11 bases that match TRBD2. The CDR3 consists of 15 residues. Germline values: CDR1 SGDLS, CDR2 YYNGEE.

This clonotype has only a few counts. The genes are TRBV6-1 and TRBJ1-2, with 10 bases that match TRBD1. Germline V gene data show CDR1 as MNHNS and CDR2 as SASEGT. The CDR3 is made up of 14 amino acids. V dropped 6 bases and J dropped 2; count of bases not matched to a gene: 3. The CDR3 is CASRWDRGNYGYTF. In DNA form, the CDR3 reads TGTGCCAGCAGATGGGACAGGGGAAACTATGGCTACACCTTC.

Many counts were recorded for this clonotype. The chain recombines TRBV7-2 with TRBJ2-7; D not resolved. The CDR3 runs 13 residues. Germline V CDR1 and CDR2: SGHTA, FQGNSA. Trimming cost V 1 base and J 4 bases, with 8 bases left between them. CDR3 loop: CASSLVLGYEQYF. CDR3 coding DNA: TGTGCCAGCAGCTTAGTCCTAGGTTACGAGCAGTACTTC. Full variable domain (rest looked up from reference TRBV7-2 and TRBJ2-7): GAGVSQSPSNKVTEKGKDVELRCDPISGHTALYWYRQSLGQGLEFLIYFQGNSAPDKSGLPSDRFSAERTGGSVSTLTIQRTQQEDSAVYLCASSLVLGYEQYFGPGTRLTVT.

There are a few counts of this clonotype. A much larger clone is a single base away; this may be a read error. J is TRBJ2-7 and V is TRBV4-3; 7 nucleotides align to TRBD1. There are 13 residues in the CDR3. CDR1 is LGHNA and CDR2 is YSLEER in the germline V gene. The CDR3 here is CASSRTGVYEQHF. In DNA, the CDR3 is TGCGCCAGCAGCCGGACAGGAGTCTACGAGCAGCACTTC.

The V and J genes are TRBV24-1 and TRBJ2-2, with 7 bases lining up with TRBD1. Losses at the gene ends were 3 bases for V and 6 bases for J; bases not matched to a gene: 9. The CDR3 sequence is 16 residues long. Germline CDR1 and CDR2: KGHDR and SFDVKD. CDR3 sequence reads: CATSDPYRGPSGELFF. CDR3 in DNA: TGTGCCACCAGTGATCCCTACAGGGGACCGTCCGGGGAGCTGTTTTTT.

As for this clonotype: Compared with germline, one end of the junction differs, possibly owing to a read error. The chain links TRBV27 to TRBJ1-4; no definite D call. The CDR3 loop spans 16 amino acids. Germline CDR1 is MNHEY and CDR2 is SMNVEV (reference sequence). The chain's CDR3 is CAGSLRKGASNEKLFF. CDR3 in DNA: TGTGCCGGCAGTTTAAGGAAAGGTGCCTCTAATGAAAAACTGTTTTTT. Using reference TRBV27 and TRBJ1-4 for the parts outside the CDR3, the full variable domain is EAQVTQNPRYLITVTGKKLTVTCSQNMNHEYMSWYRQDPGLGLRQIYYSMNVEVTDKGDVPEGYKVSRKEKRNFPLILESPSPNQTSLYFCAGSLRKGASNEKLFFGSGTQLSVL.

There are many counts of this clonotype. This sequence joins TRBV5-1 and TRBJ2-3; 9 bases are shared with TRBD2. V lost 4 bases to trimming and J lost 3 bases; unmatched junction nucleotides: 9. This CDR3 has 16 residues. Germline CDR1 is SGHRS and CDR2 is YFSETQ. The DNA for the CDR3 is TGCGCCAGCAGCCCCCGGAGACTAGCGGCAACAGATACGCAGTATTTT. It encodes CASSPRRLAATDTQYF.

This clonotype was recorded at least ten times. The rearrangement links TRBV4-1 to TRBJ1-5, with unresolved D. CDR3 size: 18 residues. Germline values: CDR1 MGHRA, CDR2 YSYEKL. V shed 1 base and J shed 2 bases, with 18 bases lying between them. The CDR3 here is CASSQGLGFQDRNQPQHF. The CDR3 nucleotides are TGCGCCAGCAGCCAAGGTTTGGGGTTTCAAGATCGCAATCAGCCCCAGCATTTT.

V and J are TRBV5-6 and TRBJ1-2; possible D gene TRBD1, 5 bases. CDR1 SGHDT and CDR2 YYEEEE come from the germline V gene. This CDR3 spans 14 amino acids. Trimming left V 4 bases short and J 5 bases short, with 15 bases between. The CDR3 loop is CASSLKGQAYGYTF. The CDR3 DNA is TGTGCCAGCAGCCTAAAAGGACAAGCATATGGCTACACCTTC. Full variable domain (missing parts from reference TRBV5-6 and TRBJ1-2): DAGVTQSPTHLIKTRGQQVTLRCSPKSGHDTVSWYQQALGQGPQFIFQYYEEEERQRGNFPDRFSGHQFPNYSSELNVNALLLGDSALYLCASSLKGQAYGYTFGSGTRLTVV.